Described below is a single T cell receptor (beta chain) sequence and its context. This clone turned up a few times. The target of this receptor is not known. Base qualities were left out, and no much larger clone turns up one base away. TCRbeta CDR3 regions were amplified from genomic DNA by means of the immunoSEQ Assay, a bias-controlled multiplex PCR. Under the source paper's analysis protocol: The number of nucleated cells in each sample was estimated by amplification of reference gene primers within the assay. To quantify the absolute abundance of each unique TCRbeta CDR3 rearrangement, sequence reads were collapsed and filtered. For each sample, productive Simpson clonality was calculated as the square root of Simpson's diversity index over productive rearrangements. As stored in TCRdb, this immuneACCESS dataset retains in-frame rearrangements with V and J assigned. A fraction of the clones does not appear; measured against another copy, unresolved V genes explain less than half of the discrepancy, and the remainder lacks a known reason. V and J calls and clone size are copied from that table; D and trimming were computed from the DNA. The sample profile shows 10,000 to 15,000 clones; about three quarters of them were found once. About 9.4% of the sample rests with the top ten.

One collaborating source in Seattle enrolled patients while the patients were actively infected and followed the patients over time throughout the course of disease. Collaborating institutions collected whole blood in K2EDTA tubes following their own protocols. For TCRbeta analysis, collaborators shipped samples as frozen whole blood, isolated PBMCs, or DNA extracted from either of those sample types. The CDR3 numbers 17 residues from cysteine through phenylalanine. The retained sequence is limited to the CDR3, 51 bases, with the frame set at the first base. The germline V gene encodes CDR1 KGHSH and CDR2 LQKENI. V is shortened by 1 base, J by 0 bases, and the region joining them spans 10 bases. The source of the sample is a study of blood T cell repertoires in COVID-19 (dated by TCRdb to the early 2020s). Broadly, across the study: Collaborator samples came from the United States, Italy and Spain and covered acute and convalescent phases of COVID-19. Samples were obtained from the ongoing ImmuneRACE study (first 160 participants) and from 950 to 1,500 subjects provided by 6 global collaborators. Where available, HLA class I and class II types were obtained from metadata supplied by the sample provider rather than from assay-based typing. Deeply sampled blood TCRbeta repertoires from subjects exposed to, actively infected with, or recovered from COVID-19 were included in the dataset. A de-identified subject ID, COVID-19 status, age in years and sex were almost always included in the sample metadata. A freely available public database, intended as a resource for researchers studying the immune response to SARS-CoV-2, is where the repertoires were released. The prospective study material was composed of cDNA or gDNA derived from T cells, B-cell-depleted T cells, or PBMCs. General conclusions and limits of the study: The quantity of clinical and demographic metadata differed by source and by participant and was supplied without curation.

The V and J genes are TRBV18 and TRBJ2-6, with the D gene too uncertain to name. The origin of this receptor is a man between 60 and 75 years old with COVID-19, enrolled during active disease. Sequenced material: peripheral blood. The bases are TGTGCCAGCTCACCACGGAGTCCCAACTCTGGGGCCAACGTCCTGACTTTC. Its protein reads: CASSPRSPNSGANVLTF.